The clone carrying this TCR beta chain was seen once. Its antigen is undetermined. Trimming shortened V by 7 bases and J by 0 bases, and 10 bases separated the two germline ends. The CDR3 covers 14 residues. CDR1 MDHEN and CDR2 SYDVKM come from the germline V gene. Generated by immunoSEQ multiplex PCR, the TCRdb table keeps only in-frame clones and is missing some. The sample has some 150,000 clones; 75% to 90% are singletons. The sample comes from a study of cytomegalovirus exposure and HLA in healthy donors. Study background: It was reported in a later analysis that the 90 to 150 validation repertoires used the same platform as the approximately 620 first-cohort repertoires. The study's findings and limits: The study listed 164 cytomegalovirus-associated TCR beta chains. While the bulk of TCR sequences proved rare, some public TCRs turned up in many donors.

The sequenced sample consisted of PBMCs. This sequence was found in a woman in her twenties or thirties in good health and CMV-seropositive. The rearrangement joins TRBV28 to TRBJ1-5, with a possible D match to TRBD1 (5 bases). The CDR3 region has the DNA TGTGCCAGCAATTGGGGCTATAGCAATCAGCCCCAGCATTTT. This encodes CASNWGYSNQPQHF.